This T cell receptor (beta chain) is drawn from a study of blood T cells in healthy people across ages. Study-wide context: Template switching retrieved approximately one barcoded beta molecule for each two T cells.

Trimming stripped 7 bases from V and 5 bases from J, with 15 bases between. This CDR3 region has 13 residues. Germline lookup yields CDR1 SEHNR and CDR2 FQNEAQ (reference sequence). Notes on this clonotype: Its antigen is still unknown.

Primers used in a second PCR of roughly 7 to 12 cycles were a sample-barcoded 5' primer and a J-beta primer mix. TCRdb reprocessed the 5' RACE reads with MiXCR, giving one entry per CDR3 protein. Found here are approximately 730,000 distinct CDR3 sequences, about 48% of them singletons; the top ten hold roughly two fifths. Whole-study findings and limits: Any changes in expanded clonotypes were possibly confounded, as donor CMV status remained unknown.

This receptor was taken from a man aged 80 or over in good health. The sample was blood. The V call is TRBV7-9, the J call TRBJ2-7; TRBD2 is a possible D gene (6 bases). CDR3 DNA: TGTGCCAGCAACCTGGGACTTCACCACGAGCAGTACTTC. It is translated as CASNLGLHHEQYF.